A selection of T cell receptor beta chains follows, all from one sample in a study of blood T cell repertoires in COVID-19. The data were produced by immunoSEQ multiplex PCR, yet TCRdb's version contains in-frame clones alone and is incomplete. The sample yields about 180,000 clones, about 86% seen once. The sequenced sample was peripheral blood. These TCRs come from a woman between 25 and 40 years old with active or convalescent COVID-19. CDR3s include the opening cysteine and the closing phenylalanine or tryptophan. D genes are given only for firm matches. A row's size may be missing; if present it is once, few, many or a size class.

>-|TRBV19|TRBD1|TRBJ2-2
TGTGCCAGTAGGAGACAGGGGTCGGGCACCGGGGAGCTGTTTTTT
CASRRQGSGTGELFF
>-|TRBV9|TRBD1|TRBJ1-2
TGTGCCAGCAGCGTAGAAATCCCAGGACAGGGCATTGGGTTTAACTATGGCTACACCTTC
CASSVEIPGQGIGFNYGYTF
>-|TRBV19|-|TRBJ1-1
TGTGCCAGTAGTATCAGTGAGGAGGGGAACACTGAAGCTTTCTTT
CASSISEEGNTEAFF
>-|TRBV5-1|TRBD1|TRBJ1-1
TGCGCCAGCAGCTCCTTGGGACAGGGGGCGCGTTTCGACACTGAAGCTTTCTTT
CASSSLGQGARFDTEAFF
>-|TRBV18|-|TRBJ2-2
TGTGCCAGCTCACCCCCTACAGGGCTCAACACCGGGGAGCTGTTTTTT
CASSPPTGLNTGELFF
>-|TRBV7-9|-|TRBJ1-1
TGTGCCAGCAGCTTAAGTACAAGGAACACTGAAGCTTTCTTT
CASSLSTRNTEAFF
>few|TRBV7-2|TRBD1|TRBJ1-2
TGTGCCAGCAGCTTAAGGGACAGGGGAAGAGGCTACACCTTC
CASSLRDRGRGYTF
>once|TRBV12-3/TRBV12-4|-|TRBJ1-5
TGTGCCAGCAGGGCCAGTCAGAATCAGCCCCAGCATTTT
CASRASQNQPQHF
>-|TRBV9|-|TRBJ2-7
TGTGCCAGCAGCGTAGTGGTGGAGAGGAGCTACGAGCAGTACTTC
CASSVVVERSYEQYF
>few|TRBV10-3|TRBD1|TRBJ1-6
TGTGCCATCAGTGAGTCGAGGGGGCAGCATTCACCCCTCCACTTT
CAISESRGQHSPLHF
>-|TRBV5-1|TRBD1|TRBJ1-4
TGCGCCAGCAGCTTGTTCGGGACAGTAACTAATGAAAAACTGTTTTTT
CASSLFGTVTNEKLFF
>-|TRBV9|-|TRBJ2-7
TGTGCCAGCAGCGGGGCTCTCAAGGGGGACGAGCAGTACTTC
CASSGALKGDEQYF
>-|TRBV29-1|TRBD1|TRBJ1-3
TGCAGCGTTGAATTGGCATCGGTGACAGGGAGGAACACCATATATTTT
CSVELASVTGRNTIYF
>-|TRBV3-1/TRBV3-2|-|TRBJ2-1
TGTGCCAGCAGCCACCCCGGCGAAGTACTAGGCAATGAGCAGTTCTTC
CASSHPGEVLGNEQFF
>-|TRBV5-8|-|TRBJ2-7
TGTGCCAGCAGCCCCCCGGGTACAGGGAAACGCTACGAGCAGTACTTC
CASSPPGTGKRYEQYF
>-|TRBV19|TRBD1|TRBJ1-5
TGTGCCAGTAGTGTGACAGGGGGCTATTCAATTAATCAGCCCCAGCATTTT
CASSVTGGYSINQPQHF
>-|TRBV6-6|-|TRBJ2-7
TGTGCCAGCAGTTCCTACTACGAGCAGTACTTC
CASSSYYEQYF
>-|TRBV5-1|-|TRBJ1-1
TGCGCCAGCAGCTATCTTCAGGTGGGTGAAACTGAAGCTTTCTTT
CASSYLQVGETEAFF
>-|TRBV9|-|TRBJ2-7
TGTGCCAGCAGCGTTGGAGACCCCTCCTACGAGCAGTACTTC
CASSVGDPSYEQYF
>-|TRBV7-9|TRBD1|TRBJ2-5
TGTGCCAGCAGCTGGGGACAGGCCAACCAAGAGACCCAGTACTTC
CASSWGQANQETQYF
>-|TRBV3-1/TRBV3-2|TRBD1|TRBJ1-3
TGTGCCAGCAGCCATGGACAGGGGGCGAGGGTCACCATATATTTT
CASSHGQGARVTIYF